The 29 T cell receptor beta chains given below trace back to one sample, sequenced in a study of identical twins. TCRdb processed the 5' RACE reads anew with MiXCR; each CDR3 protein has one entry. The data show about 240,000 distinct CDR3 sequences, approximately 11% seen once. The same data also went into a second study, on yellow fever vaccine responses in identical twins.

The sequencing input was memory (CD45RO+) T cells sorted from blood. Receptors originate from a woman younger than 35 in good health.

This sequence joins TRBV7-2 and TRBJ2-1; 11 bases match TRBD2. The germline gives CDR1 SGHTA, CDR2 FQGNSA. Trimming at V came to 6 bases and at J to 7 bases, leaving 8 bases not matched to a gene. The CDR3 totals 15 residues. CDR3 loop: CASRDSGGALNEQFF. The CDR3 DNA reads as TGTGCCAGCAGGGATAGCGGGGGGGCTTTGAATGAGCAGTTCTTC.

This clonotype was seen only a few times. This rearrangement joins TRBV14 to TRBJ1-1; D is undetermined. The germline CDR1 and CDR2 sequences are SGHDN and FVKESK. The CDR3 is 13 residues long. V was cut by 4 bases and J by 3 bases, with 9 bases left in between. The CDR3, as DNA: TGTGCCAGCAGCCGACGTTGGGACACTGAAGCTTTCTTT. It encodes CASSRRWDTEAFF. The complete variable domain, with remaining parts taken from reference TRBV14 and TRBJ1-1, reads EAGVTQFPSHSVIEKGQTVTLRCDPISGHDNLYWYRRVMGKEIKFLLHFVKESKQDESGMPNNRFLAERTGGTYSTLKVQPAELEDSGVYFCASSRRWDTEAFFGQGTRLTVV.

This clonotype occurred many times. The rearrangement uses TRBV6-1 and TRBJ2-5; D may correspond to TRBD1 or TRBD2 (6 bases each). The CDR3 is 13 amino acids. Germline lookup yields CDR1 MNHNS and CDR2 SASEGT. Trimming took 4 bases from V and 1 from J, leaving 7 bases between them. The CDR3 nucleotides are TGTGCCAGCAGTGGGGGGGCCCAAGAGACCCAGTACTTC. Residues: CASSGGAQETQYF.

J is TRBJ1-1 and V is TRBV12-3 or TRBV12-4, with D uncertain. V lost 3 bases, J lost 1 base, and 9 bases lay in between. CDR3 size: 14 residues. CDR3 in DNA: TGTGCCAGCAGTTTGGCGGAATCGAACACTGAAGCTTTCTTT. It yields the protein CASSLAESNTEAFF.

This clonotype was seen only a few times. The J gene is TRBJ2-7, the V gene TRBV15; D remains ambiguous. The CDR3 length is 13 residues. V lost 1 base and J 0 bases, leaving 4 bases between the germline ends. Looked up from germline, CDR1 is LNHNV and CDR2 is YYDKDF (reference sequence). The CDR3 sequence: CATSRASSYEQYF. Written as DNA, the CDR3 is TGTGCCACCAGCAGAGCCAGCTCCTACGAGCAGTACTTC.

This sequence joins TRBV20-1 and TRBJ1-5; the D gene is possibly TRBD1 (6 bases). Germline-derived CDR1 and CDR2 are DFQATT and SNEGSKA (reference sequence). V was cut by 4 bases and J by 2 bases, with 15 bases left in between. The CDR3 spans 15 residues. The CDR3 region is CSAIPGGAGNQPQHF. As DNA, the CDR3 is TGCAGTGCTATCCCTGGGGGGGCGGGCAATCAGCCCCAGCATTTT.

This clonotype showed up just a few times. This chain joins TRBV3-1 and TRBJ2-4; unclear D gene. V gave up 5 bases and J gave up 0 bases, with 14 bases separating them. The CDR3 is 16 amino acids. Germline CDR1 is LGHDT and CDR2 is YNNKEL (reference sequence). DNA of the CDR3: TGTGCCAGCAGCTCCAGCAGAGCAGAAGCCAAAAACATTCAGTACTTC. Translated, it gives CASSSSRAEAKNIQYF.

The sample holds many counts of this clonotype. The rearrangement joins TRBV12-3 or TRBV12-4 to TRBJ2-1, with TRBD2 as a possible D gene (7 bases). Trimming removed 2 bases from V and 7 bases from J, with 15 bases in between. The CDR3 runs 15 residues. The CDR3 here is CASSLMGGGLNEQFF. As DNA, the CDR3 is TGTGCCAGCAGTTTAATGGGGGGGGGCCTGAATGAGCAGTTCTTC.

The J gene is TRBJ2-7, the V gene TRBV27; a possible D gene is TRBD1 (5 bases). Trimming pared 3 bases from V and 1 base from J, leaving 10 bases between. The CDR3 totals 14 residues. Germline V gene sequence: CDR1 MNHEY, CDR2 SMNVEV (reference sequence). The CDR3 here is CASSFLQGSYEQYF. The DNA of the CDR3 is TGTGCCAGCAGTTTTTTGCAGGGATCCTACGAGCAGTACTTC.

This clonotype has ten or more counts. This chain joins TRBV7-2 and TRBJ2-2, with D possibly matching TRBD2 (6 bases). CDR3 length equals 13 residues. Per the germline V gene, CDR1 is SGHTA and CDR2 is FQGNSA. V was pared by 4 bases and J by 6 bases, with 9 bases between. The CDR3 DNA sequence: TGTGCCAGCAGCTCGACTAGTCCCGGGGAGCTGTTTTTT. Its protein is CASSSTSPGELFF.

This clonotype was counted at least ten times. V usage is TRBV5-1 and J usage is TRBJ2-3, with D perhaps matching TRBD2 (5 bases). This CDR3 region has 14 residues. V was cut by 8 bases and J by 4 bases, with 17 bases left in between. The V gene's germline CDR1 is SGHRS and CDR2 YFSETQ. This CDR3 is CASGSGDQPDTQYF. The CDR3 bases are TGCGCCAGTGGGAGCGGTGACCAGCCAGATACGCAGTATTTT. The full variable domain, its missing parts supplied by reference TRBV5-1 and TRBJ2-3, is KAGVTQTPRYLIKTRGQQVTLSCSPISGHRSVSWYQQTPGQGLQFLFEYFSETQRNKGNFPGRFSGRQFSNSRSEMNVSTLELGDSALYLCASGSGDQPDTQYFGPGTRLTVL.

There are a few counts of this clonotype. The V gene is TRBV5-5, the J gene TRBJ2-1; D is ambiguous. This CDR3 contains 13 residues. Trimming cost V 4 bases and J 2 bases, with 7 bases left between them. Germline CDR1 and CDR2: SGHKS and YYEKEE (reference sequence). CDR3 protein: CASSHGPYNEQFF. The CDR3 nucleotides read TGTGCCAGCAGCCATGGCCCCTACAATGAGCAGTTCTTC.

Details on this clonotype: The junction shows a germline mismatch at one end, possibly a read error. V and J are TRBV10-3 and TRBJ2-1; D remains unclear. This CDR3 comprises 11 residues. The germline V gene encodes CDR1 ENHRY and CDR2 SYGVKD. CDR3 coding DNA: TGTGCCATCAGTGAGTCCCACTCTTCGGTCTTC. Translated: CAISESHSSVF.

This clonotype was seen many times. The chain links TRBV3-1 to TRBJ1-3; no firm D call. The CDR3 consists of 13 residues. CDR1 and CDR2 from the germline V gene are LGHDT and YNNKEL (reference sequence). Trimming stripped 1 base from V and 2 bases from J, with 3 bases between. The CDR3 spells CASSQVAGNTIYF. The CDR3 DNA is TGTGCCAGCAGCCAAGTCGCTGGAAACACCATATATTTT.

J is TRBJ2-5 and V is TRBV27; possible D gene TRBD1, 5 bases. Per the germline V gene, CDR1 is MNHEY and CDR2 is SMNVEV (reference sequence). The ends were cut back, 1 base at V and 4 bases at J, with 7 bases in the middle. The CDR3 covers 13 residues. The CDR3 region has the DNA TGTGCCAGCAGTTTATTTAGGGGAGAGACCCAGTACTTC. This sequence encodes CASSLFRGETQYF.

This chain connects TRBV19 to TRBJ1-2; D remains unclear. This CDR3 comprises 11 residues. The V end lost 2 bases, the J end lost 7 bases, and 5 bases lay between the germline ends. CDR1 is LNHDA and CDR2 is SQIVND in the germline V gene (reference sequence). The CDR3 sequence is CASSISSGYTF. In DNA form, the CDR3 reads TGTGCCAGTAGTATATCATCTGGCTACACCTTC. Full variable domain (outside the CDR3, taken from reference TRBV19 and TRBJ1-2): DGGITQSPKYLFRKEGQNVTLSCEQNLNHDAMYWYRQDPGQGLRLIYYSQIVNDFQKGDIAEGYSVSREKKESFPLTVTSAQKNPTAFYLCASSISSGYTFGSGTRLTVV.

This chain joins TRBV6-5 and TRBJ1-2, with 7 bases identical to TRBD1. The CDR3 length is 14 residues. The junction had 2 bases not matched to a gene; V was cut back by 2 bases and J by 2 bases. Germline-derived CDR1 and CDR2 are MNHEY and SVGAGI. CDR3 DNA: TGTGCCAGCAGTTACAGGACAGGAAACTATGGCTACACCTTC. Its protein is CASSYRTGNYGYTF.

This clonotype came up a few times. The CDR3 DNA sequence: TGTGCCAGCAGCGTAGCCCTCGACAGGGTGGGGGAGCAGTACTTC. It yields the protein CASSVALDRVGEQYF. The rearrangement uses TRBV9 and TRBJ2-7, with 7 bases that match TRBD1. Germline assignment: CDR1 SGDLS and CDR2 YYNGEE. The V gene end was trimmed by 0 bases and the J gene end by 7 bases; junction bases not matched to a gene: 10. The CDR3 totals 15 residues.

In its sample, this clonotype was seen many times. The CDR3 region has the DNA TGTGCCAGCAGGGAGGGGTATAGCAATCAGCCCCAGCATTTT. Translating gives CASREGYSNQPQHF. This chain links TRBV12-3 or TRBV12-4 with TRBJ1-5, with D possibly matching TRBD1 (5 bases). CDR3 length equals 14 residues. The germline V and J ends were trimmed by 6 bases and 0 bases, with 9 bases remaining between them.

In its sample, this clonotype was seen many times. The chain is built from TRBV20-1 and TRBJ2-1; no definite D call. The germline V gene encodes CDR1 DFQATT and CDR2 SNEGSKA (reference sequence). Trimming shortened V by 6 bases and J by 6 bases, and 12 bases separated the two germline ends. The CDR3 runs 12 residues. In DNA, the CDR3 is TGCAGTGCCATAGCTGGTGGCAATGAGCAGTTCTTC. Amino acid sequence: CSAIAGGNEQFF.

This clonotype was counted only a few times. The CDR3 DNA reads as TGCGCCAGCAGCTCCAAAACTGAGCAGTTCTTC. It codes for CASSSKTEQFF. The gene calls are TRBV5-1 and TRBJ2-1; D is undetermined. The CDR3 length is 11 residues. Deletions cut 3 bases from V and 9 bases from J, with 7 bases between. Looked up from germline, CDR1 is SGHRS and CDR2 is YFSETQ.

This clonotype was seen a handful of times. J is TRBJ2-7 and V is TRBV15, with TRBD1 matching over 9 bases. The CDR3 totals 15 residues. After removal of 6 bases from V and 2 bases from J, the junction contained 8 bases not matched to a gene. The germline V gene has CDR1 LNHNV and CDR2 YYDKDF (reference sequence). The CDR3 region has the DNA TGTGCCACCAGGACTACAGGGGGCGAGCCCTACGAGCAGTACTTC. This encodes CATRTTGGEPYEQYF.

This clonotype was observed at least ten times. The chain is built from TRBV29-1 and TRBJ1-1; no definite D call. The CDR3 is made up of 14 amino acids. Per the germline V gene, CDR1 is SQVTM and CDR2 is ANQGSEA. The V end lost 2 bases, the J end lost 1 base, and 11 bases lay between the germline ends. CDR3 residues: CSVEREGANTEAFF. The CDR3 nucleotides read TGCAGCGTTGAACGGGAGGGCGCGAACACTGAAGCTTTCTTT.

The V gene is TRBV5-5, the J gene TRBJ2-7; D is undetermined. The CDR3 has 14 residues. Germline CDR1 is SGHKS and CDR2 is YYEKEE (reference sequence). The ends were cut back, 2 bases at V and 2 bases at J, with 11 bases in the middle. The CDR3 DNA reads TGTGCCAGCAGCTTAGGGCCCTTCACCTACGAGCAGTACTTC. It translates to CASSLGPFTYEQYF.

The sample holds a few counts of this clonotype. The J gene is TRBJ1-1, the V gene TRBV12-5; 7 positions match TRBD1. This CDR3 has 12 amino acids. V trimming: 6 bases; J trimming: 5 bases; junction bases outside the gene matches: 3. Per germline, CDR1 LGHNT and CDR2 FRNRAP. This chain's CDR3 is CASGQGGTEAFF. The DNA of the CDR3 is TGTGCTAGTGGGCAGGGGGGGACTGAAGCTTTCTTT.

The CDR3 reads CAARTSDGTGELFF. CDR3 in DNA: TGTGCCGCCAGGACTAGCGATGGCACCGGGGAGCTGTTTTTT. The V gene is TRBV10-3, the J gene TRBJ2-2; 9 bases match TRBD2. The J segment lost 4 bases and the V segment lost 11 bases, leaving 8 bases of the junction unmatched. The CDR3 spans 14 residues. Germline assignment: CDR1 ENHRY and CDR2 SYGVKD.

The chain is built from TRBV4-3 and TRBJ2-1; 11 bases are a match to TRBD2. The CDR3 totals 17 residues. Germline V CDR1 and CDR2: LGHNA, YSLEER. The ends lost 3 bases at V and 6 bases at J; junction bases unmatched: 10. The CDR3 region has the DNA TGCGCCAGCAGCCAGCGGACTAGCGGGTTAGACAGCAATGAGCAGTTCTTC. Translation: CASSQRTSGLDSNEQFF.

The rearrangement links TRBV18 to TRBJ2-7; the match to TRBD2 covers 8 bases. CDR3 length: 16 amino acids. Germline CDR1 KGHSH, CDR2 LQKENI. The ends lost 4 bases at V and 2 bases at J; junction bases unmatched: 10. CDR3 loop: CASSRIGGRWAYEQYF. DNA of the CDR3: TGTGCCAGCTCACGAATCGGCGGGAGGTGGGCCTACGAGCAGTACTTC.

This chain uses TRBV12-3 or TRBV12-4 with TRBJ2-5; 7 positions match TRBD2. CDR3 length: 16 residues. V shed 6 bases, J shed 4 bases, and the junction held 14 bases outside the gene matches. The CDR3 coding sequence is TGTGCCAGCAGCCCGCAGCGGGGCTCAGCAACAGAGACCCAGTACTTC. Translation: CASSPQRGSATETQYF.